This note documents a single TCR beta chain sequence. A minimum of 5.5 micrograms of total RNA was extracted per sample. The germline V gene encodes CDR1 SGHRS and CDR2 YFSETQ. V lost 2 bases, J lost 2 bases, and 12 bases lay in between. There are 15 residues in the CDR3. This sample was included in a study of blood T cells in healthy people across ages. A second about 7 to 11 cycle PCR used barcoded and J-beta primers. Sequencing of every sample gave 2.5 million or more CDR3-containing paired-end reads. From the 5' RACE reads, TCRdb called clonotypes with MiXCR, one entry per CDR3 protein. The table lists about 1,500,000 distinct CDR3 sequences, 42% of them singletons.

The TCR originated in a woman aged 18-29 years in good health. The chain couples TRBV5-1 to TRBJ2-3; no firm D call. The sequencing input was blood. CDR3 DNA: TGCGCCAGCAGCTTTGATGGCCGCACCACAGATACGCAGTATTTT. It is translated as CASSFDGRTTDTQYF.